This TCR beta chain was identified in a study of T cells in Graves' hyperthyroidism and ophthalmopathy. Study-wide results and limits: Progression to ophthalmopathy was predicted a median of roughly 6.5 months early.

TCR beta CDR3 sequences were amplified from RNA transcripts. The HTBI primer set served for first-round RT-PCR of the TCR CDR3. TCRdb processed the multiplex PCR reads anew with MiXCR; each CDR3 protein has one entry. The sample contains hundreds of thousands of distinct CDR3 sequences, over 35% of which appear only once. Any patient presenting with uncontrolled infection, other autoimmune disease, pregnancy or lactation was left out. As for this clonotype: The antigen remains undetermined.

The CDR3 spans 14 residues. Losses at the gene ends were 4 bases for V and 11 bases for J; bases not matched to a gene: 10. The germline CDR1 and CDR2 sequences are PRHDT and FYEKMQ (reference sequence). The sequence was obtained from a man aged 18 to 30 with Graves' hyperthyroidism. The specimen was blood. The V gene is TRBV13, the J gene TRBJ2-2; 7 nucleotides line up with TRBD1. CDR3 sequence: CASSSTGRWRELFF. CDR3 nucleotides: TGTGCCAGCAGCTCGACAGGGAGATGGAGAGAGCTGTTTTTT.